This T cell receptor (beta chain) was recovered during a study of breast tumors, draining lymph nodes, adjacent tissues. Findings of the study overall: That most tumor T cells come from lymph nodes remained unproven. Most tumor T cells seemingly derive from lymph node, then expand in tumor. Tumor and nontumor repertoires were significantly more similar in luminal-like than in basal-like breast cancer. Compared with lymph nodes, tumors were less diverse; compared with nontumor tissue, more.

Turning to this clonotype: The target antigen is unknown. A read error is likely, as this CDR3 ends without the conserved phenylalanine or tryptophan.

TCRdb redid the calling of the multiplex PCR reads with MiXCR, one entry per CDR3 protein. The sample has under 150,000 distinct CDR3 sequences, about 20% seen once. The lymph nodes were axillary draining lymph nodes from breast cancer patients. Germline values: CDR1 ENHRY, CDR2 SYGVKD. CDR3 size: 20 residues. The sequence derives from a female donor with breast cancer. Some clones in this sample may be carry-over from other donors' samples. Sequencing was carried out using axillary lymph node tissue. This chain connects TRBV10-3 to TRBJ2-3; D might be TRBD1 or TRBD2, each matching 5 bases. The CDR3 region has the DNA TGTGCCATCAGTGACTACATGCCCGGGACCACCGATACACTCACAGATGCGCAGTATCTT. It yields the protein CAISDYMPGTTDTLTDAQYL.